The entry that follows covers one T cell receptor (beta chain) sequence. No antigen is known for it. Profiled with immunoSEQ multiplex PCR; TCRdb holds only in-frame clones, not every one. The sample consists of 11,000 or so clones, approximately 70% of them appearing once. The germline V gene has CDR1 KGHSH and CDR2 LQKENI. This CDR3 region has 14 residues. V shed 5 bases and J 5 bases; nucleotides not matched to a gene: 7. This record belongs to a study of CD4+ T cells in melanoma. Study results and limitations: CD8+ T cell, macrophage and B cell function reportedly correlated with neoantigen-specific CD4+ T cells. Diverse differentiation states were reported for melanoma neoantigen-specific CD4+ T cells.

The clonotype comes from a human donor with melanoma. This chain uses TRBV18 with TRBJ2-7; 9 nucleotides align to TRBD1. Sequencing input: cells from a culture (not recorded whether cultured in vitro). The CDR3 reads CASSAGQGLHEQYF. The CDR3 nucleotides are TGTGCCAGCTCAGCGGGACAGGGATTGCACGAGCAGTACTTC.